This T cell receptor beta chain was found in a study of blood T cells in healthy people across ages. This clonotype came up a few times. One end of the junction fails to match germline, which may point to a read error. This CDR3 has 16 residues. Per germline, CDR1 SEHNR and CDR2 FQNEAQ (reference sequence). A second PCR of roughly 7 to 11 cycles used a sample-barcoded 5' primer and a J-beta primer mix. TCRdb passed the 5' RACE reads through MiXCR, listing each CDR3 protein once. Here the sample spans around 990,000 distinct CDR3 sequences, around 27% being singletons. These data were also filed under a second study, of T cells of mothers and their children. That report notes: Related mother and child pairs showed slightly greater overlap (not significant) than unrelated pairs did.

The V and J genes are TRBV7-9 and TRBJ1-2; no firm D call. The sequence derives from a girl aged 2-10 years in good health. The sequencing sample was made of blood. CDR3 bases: TGCGCCAGCAGCTTAGCTGGGCAAAAAGGATTCGATGGCTACACCTTC. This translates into CASSLAGQKGFDGYTF.